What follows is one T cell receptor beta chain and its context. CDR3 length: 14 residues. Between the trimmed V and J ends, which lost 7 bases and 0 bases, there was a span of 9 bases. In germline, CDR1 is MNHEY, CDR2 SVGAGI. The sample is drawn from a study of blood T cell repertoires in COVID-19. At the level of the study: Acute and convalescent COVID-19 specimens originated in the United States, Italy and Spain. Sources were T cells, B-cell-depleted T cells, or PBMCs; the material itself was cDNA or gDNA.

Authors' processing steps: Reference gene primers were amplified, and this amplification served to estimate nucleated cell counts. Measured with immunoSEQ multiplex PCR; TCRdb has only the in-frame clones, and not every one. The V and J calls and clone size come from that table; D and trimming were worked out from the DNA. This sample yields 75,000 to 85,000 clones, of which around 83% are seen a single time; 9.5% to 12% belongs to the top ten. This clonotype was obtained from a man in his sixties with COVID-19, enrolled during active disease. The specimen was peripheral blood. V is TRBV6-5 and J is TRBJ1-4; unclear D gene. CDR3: CASINGATNEKLFF. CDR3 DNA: TGTGCCAGCATTAACGGTGCAACTAATGAAAAACTGTTTTTT.